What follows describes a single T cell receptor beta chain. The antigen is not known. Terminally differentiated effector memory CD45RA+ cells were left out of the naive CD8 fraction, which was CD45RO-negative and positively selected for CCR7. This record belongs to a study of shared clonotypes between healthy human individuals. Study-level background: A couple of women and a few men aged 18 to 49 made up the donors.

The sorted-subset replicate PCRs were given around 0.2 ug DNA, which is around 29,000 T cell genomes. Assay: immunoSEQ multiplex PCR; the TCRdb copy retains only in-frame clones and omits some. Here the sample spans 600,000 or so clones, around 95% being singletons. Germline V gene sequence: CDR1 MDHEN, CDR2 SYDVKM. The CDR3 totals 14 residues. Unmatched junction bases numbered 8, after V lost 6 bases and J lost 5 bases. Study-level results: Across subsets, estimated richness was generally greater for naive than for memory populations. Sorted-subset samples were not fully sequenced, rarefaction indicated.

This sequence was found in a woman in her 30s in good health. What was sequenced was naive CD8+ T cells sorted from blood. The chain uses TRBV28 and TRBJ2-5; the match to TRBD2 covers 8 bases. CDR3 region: CASRRLATLETQYF. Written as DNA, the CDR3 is TGTGCCAGCAGAAGACTAGCGACCCTGGAGACCCAGTACTTC.